A single sample is the source of the 31 T cell receptor beta chains below, sequenced in a study of blood T cell repertoires in COVID-19. The table came from immunoSEQ multiplex PCR; TCRdb's copy has only in-frame clones and leaves some out. This sample has under 250,000 clones, with about four fifths found just once. Material: peripheral blood. The receptors were sampled from a man in his fifties or sixties with active or convalescent COVID-19.

The rearrangement joins TRBV29-1 to TRBJ2-7; D gene ambiguous. V was pared by 4 bases and J by 9 bases, with 22 bases between. CDR3 size: 14 residues. The germline gives CDR1 SQVTM, CDR2 ANQGSEA. CDR3 coding DNA: TGCAGCGTTGGGAAGGAGCCCCAAGAACCGGGGCAGTACTTC. It translates to CSVGKEPQEPGQYF.

The V call is TRBV6-5, the J call TRBJ1-1; 8 positions agree with TRBD1. Germline loops: CDR1 MNHEY, CDR2 SVGAGI. Germline trimming cut 5 bases from V and 6 bases from J; bases unmatched to any gene: 11. The CDR3 runs 15 residues. CDR3: CASSQRTGYGAEAFF. As DNA, the CDR3 is TGTGCCAGCAGTCAACGGACAGGGTATGGGGCTGAAGCTTTCTTT.

This chain connects TRBV9 to TRBJ2-3, with D possibly TRBD2 on 6 matching bases. CDR1 and CDR2 (germline): SGDLS, YYNGEE. This CDR3 spans 15 amino acids. V lost 0 bases, J lost 2 bases, and 10 bases lay in between. CDR3 loop: CASSVDWTNTDTQYF. CDR3 in DNA: TGTGCCAGCAGCGTAGATTGGACTAACACAGATACGCAGTATTTT.

The V and J genes are TRBV30 and TRBJ1-5, with 9 bases that match TRBD1. Germline assignment: CDR1 GTSNPN and CDR2 SVGIG (reference sequence). Unmatched junction bases numbered 5, after V lost 4 bases and J lost 4 bases. The CDR3 extends over 14 amino acids. The CDR3 spells CAWNTGGLNQPQHF. CDR3 in DNA: TGTGCCTGGAATACAGGGGGCCTTAATCAGCCCCAGCATTTT.

The rearrangement uses TRBV5-1 and TRBJ2-1; D is possibly TRBD1 (8 bases). Trimming stripped 3 bases from V and 6 bases from J, with 16 bases between. Germline V gene data show CDR1 as SGHRS and CDR2 as YFSETQ. There are 15 residues in the CDR3. CDR3 protein: CASSWGGQEANEQFF. The CDR3 DNA sequence: TGCGCCAGCAGCTGGGGGGGACAGGAGGCCAATGAGCAGTTCTTC.

This chain uses TRBV9 with TRBJ2-2; 8 nucleotides align to TRBD2. Germline CDR1 and CDR2: SGDLS and YYNGEE. This CDR3 region has 17 residues. V shed 1 base and J 7 bases; nucleotides not matched to a gene: 12. The CDR3 nucleotides read TGTGCCAGCAGCGTATCCCCCGGGGGGGCCAGGGTCGGGGAGCTGTTTTTT. The encoded protein is CASSVSPGGARVGELFF.

The V gene is TRBV19, the J gene TRBJ1-2; weak D call: TRBD1 (6 bases). Germline assignment: CDR1 LNHDA and CDR2 SQIVND (reference sequence). The CDR3 has 17 residues. With 0 bases removed from V and 3 bases from J, the gap between germline ends came to 17 bases. CDR3 bases: TGTGCCAGTAGTATAGATCTCGGGAGGGGGAATGACTATGGCTACACCTTC. The encoded protein is CASSIDLGRGNDYGYTF. Based on the CDR3 plus reference TRBV19 and TRBJ1-2, the full variable domain is DGGITQSPKYLFRKEGQNVTLSCEQNLNHDAMYWYRQDPGQGLRLIYYSQIVNDFQKGDIAEGYSVSREKKESFPLTVTSAQKNPTAFYLCASSIDLGRGNDYGYTFGSGTRLTVV.

This chain links TRBV5-4 with TRBJ1-2; 10 bases fit TRBD1. CDR1 is SGHNT, CDR2 YYREEE, per germline (reference sequence). With 3 bases clipped from V and 4 bases from J, the junction kept 3 bases outside the gene matches. This CDR3 comprises 14 residues. CDR3: CASSSGTGVYGYTF. The CDR3 DNA reads TGTGCCAGCAGCTCCGGGACAGGGGTCTATGGCTACACCTTC.

The chain employs TRBV7-9 and TRBJ1-2; no firm D call. V gave up 5 bases and J gave up 4 bases, with 20 bases separating them. Germline lookup yields CDR1 SEHNR and CDR2 FQNEAQ (reference sequence). The CDR3 has 16 amino acids. The CDR3 loop is CASSRAETMNFYGYTF. The CDR3 bases are TGTGCCAGCAGCCGAGCGGAGACCATGAATTTCTATGGCTACACCTTC.

The CDR3 loop reads CASSGFDRVVNQPQHF. The CDR3 nucleotides read TGTGCCAGCAGTGGGTTCGACAGGGTTGTCAATCAGCCCCAGCATTTT. J is TRBJ1-5 and V is TRBV6-1; 7 bases are a match to TRBD1. CDR3 size: 16 residues. V shed 4 bases and J 3 bases; nucleotides not matched to a gene: 9. Germline V lookup: CDR1 MNHNS, CDR2 SASEGT.

This chain joins TRBV2 and TRBJ2-5; tentatively, D is TRBD2 (5 bases). Deletions cut 6 bases from V and 5 bases from J, with 22 bases between. There are 16 residues in the CDR3. Germline CDR1 is SNHLY and CDR2 is FYNNEI. Written as DNA, the CDR3 is TGTGCCAGCAGCGGACTTCTGGACCACCCCCGGGAGACCCAGTACTTC. It yields the protein CASSGLLDHPRETQYF.

This clone appeared once. V gene TRBV9 combines with J gene TRBJ2-1; 11 bases are shared with TRBD2. The trim removed 5 bases at V and 6 bases at J, leaving 13 bases unmatched. CDR1 SGDLS and CDR2 YYNGEE come from the germline V gene. The CDR3 runs to 17 residues. CDR3 bases: TGTGCCAGCAGTACCGACCCTAGCGGGGGGCTTCGCAATGAGCAGTTCTTC. This gives the protein CASSTDPSGGLRNEQFF.

The chain combines TRBV3-1 (or the pseudogene TRBV3-2) with TRBJ1-5; perhaps TRBD1 as D (5 bases). Looked up from germline, CDR1 is LGHDT and CDR2 is YNNKEL (reference sequence). The CDR3 sequence is 15 residues long. V was trimmed by 0 bases and J by 7 bases, leaving 13 bases between them. The CDR3 DNA reads TGTGCCAGCAGCCAAGATTTCCGGGGGGGACAGCCCCAGCATTTT. The encoded protein is CASSQDFRGGQPQHF.

The chain joins TRBV5-1 to TRBJ2-3; 14 bases align to TRBD2. CDR3 length: 18 residues. Germline V gene sequence: CDR1 SGHRS, CDR2 YFSETQ. V trimming: 0 bases; J trimming: 3 bases; junction bases outside the gene matches: 6. CDR3 loop: CASSLVATSGGVTDTQYF. Here the CDR3 DNA reads TGCGCCAGCAGCTTGGTTGCGACTAGCGGGGGGGTGACAGATACGCAGTATTTT.

The chain is built from TRBV24-1 and TRBJ2-3; 15 positions agree with TRBD2. The CDR3 sequence is 16 residues long. The germline gives CDR1 KGHDR, CDR2 SFDVKD. After removal of 5 bases from V and 6 bases from J, the junction contained 5 bases not matched to a gene. The CDR3 loop reads CATSAGLAGGYDTQYF. As DNA, the CDR3 is TGTGCCACCAGTGCTGGACTAGCGGGGGGGTATGATACGCAGTATTTT.

As concerns this clone: The sample carries other DNA sequences with the same CDR3. V gene TRBV5-1 combines with J gene TRBJ1-1, with D hard to call. The CDR3 runs to 13 residues. V lost 1 base, J lost 1 base, and 5 bases lay in between. Germline CDR1 SGHRS, CDR2 YFSETQ. CDR3 coding DNA: TGCGCCAGCAGCTTGCGACAGAACACTGAAGCTTTCTTT. Amino acids: CASSLRQNTEAFF.

This sequence joins TRBV6-5 and TRBJ2-2; D is perhaps TRBD2 (5 bases). Looked up from germline, CDR1 is MNHEY and CDR2 is SVGAGI. The CDR3 has 15 amino acids. With 7 bases removed from V and 1 base from J, the gap between germline ends came to 13 bases. The CDR3 loop reads CASTLRRMNTGELFF. The CDR3 DNA is TGTGCCAGCACCCTAAGGAGGATGAACACCGGGGAGCTGTTTTTT.

The chain is built from TRBV30 and TRBJ2-7; 13 positions agree with TRBD2. The trim removed 0 bases at V and 5 bases at J, leaving 4 bases unmatched. Germline loops: CDR1 GTSNPN, CDR2 SVGIG (reference sequence). This CDR3 region has 15 residues. In DNA form, the CDR3 reads TGTGCCTGGAGTGTACTAGCGGGGGGGCCGGACGAGCAGTACTTC. Protein sequence: CAWSVLAGGPDEQYF.

The chain couples TRBV7-4 to TRBJ2-4; a possible D gene is TRBD1 (6 bases). The V gene lost 10 bases and the J gene lost 0 bases, with 16 bases spanning the gap. The CDR3 runs 15 residues. Germline V gene sequence: CDR1 SGHVT, CDR2 SQSDAQ. The CDR3: CATPPGDQAKNIQYF. Here the CDR3 DNA reads TGTGCCACCCCTCCAGGGGATCAAGCCAAAAACATTCAGTACTTC.

The chain carries TRBV2 and TRBJ2-7, with 8 bases that match TRBD2. Germline V gene lookup returns CDR1 SNHLY and CDR2 FYNNEI. CDR3 length: 13 amino acids. The V segment lost 6 bases and the J segment 7 bases; nucleotides outside the gene matches: 8. In nucleotides, the CDR3 is TGTGCCAGCAGCCCCGGACTAGCTCGGGAGCAGTACTTC. Translation gives CASSPGLAREQYF. The whole variable domain, remainder taken from reference TRBV2 and TRBJ2-7, is EPEVTQTPSHQVTQMGQEVILRCVPISNHLYFYWYRQILGQKVEFLVSFYNNEISEKSEIFDDQFSVERPDGSNFTLKIRSTKLEDSAMYFCASSPGLAREQYFGPGTRLTVT.

The J gene is TRBJ1-5, the V gene TRBV7-3; TRBD1 agrees at 8 bases. The CDR3 runs 16 residues. After removal of 1 base from V and 8 bases from J, the junction contained 10 bases not matched to a gene. CDR1 and CDR2 (germline): SGHTA, FQGTGA. The CDR3 DNA sequence: TGTGCCAGCAGCTTAAGACTTCCGACAGGGGTAGAGCCCCAGCATTTT. Translation gives CASSLRLPTGVEPQHF.

This sequence joins TRBV6-5 and TRBJ2-1, with TRBD1 identical over 7 bases. Germline CDR1 and CDR2: MNHEY and SVGAGI. The junction had 8 bases not matched to a gene; V was cut back by 9 bases and J by 9 bases. The CDR3 is 12 residues long. CDR3 loop: CARGGPRGEQFF. Written as DNA, the CDR3 is TGTGCCAGAGGGGGCCCCAGGGGTGAGCAGTTCTTC.

Concerning this clone: The sample has other DNA sequences that encode this CDR3 too. The rearrangement uses TRBV5-8 and TRBJ1-1; 10 nucleotides agree with TRBD1. CDR1 SGHTS and CDR2 YDEGEE come from the germline V gene. The CDR3 runs 14 residues. Trimming cost V 5 bases and J 3 bases; bases outside gene matches: 4. Written as DNA, the CDR3 is TGTGCCAGCAGTCTCGGGACAGGGGACACTGAAGCTTTCTTT. Its translation is CASSLGTGDTEAFF.

This clone was counted between two and nine times. CDR3 bases: TGTGCCAGCTCGGGGGGGACTGAAGCTTTCTTT. Translating it yields CASSGGTEAFF. The rearrangement uses TRBV27 and TRBJ1-1, with a possible D match to TRBD1 (5 bases). Germline CDR1 reads MNHEY; CDR2 reads SMNVEV (reference sequence). The CDR3 is made up of 11 amino acids. V lost 8 bases, J lost 5 bases, and 9 bases lay in between.

The chain employs TRBV18 and TRBJ2-3; 7 bases match TRBD1. The germline V gene encodes CDR1 KGHSH and CDR2 LQKENI. CDR3 length: 14 amino acids. V was pared by 3 bases and J by 6 bases, with 6 bases of the junction left unmatched. This chain's CDR3 is CASSPGTVSDTQYF. Here the CDR3 DNA reads TGTGCCAGCTCACCCGGGACAGTCTCGGATACGCAGTATTTT.

This clone was seen only a few times. The chain carries TRBV12-3 or TRBV12-4 and TRBJ1-6; TRBD1 matches at 9 bases. The CDR3 spans 13 residues. After removal of 6 bases from V and 12 bases from J, the junction contained 6 bases not matched to a gene. The CDR3 protein is CASSSGQGQPLHF. In DNA form, the CDR3 reads TGTGCCAGCAGCTCGGGACAGGGCCAACCCCTCCACTTT.

V and J are TRBV30 and TRBJ1-5; 12 bases map to TRBD1. Looked up from germline, CDR1 is GTSNPN and CDR2 is SVGIG (reference sequence). This CDR3 is 13 amino acids long. The J segment lost 6 bases and the V segment lost 5 bases, leaving 2 bases of the junction unmatched. The CDR3 loop reads CAWGTGGGQPQHF. CDR3 bases: TGTGCCTGGGGGACAGGGGGCGGTCAGCCCCAGCATTTT.

The chain carries TRBV4-3 and TRBJ1-2; 9 positions agree with TRBD1. Unmatched junction bases numbered 11, after V lost 3 bases and J lost 0 bases. Germline-derived CDR1 and CDR2 are LGHNA and YSLEER. This CDR3 is built from 18 residues. The CDR3 DNA reads as TGCGCCAGCAGCCAGGATCCGGGACAGGGAGGCCCTAACTATGGCTACACCTTC. Amino acids: CASSQDPGQGGPNYGYTF.

This chain links TRBV7-9 with TRBJ1-6; no clear D gene. Per germline, CDR1 SEHNR and CDR2 FQNEAQ (reference sequence). V lost 4 bases, J lost 0 bases, and 19 bases lay in between. CDR3 length equals 19 residues. CDR3 DNA: TGTGCCAGCAGCTCCTCTTTTGCTCGGTCAAGCTCCTATAATTCACCCCTCCACTTT. Its translation is CASSSSFARSSSYNSPLHF.

The chain is built from TRBV4-1 and TRBJ1-1, with 8 nucleotides matching TRBD1. The CDR3 totals 17 residues. Germline lookup yields CDR1 MGHRA and CDR2 YSYEKL. J lost 0 bases, V lost 0 bases, and 6 bases had no gene match. In nucleotides, the CDR3 is TGCGCCAGCAGCCAAGATGGGCAGGGGGCGATGAACACTGAAGCTTTCTTT. This translates into CASSQDGQGAMNTEAFF.

The chain carries TRBV7-9 and TRBJ2-5; 7 bases fit TRBD1. Looked up from germline, CDR1 is SEHNR and CDR2 is FQNEAQ (reference sequence). The CDR3 sequence is 16 residues long. The trim removed 5 bases at V and 2 bases at J, leaving 11 bases unmatched. CDR3 sequence: CASSPGTVALQETQYF. The CDR3 coding sequence is TGTGCCAGCAGCCCCGGGACAGTCGCCCTACAAGAGACCCAGTACTTC.